This TCR beta chain is drawn from a study of T-cell reconstitution after alpha-beta-depleted transplantation in children. Unique molecular identifiers were incorporated into the prepared TCRbeta library. TCRdb reprocessed the PCR reads with MiXCR, giving one entry per CDR3 protein. The table shows some 500,000 distinct CDR3 sequences, with over 25% occurring only once. V was clipped by 5 bases and J by 10 bases; unmatched bases: 9. This CDR3 is built from 15 residues. The specimen comprised PBMCs from the stem cell graft donor, sampled from the stem cell graft. This sequence was found in a human donor who donated a stem cell graft to a child with aplastic anemia. The gene calls are TRBV12-3 or TRBV12-4 and TRBJ2-1, with 12 bases that match TRBD2. CDR3 nucleotides: TGTGCCAGCAGTCCCGGACTAGCGGGACTAGGGGAGCAGTTCTTC. Amino acid sequence: CASSPGLAGLGEQFF.